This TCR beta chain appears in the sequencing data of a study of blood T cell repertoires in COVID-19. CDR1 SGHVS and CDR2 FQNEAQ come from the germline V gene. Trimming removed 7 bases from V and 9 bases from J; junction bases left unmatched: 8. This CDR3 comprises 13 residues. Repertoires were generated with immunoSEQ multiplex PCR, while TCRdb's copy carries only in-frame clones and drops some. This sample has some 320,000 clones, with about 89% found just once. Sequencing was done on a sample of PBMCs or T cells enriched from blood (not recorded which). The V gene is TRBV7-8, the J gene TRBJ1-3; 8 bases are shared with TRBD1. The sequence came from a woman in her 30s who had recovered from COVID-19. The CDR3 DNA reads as TGTGCCAGCAACCAGGGACAGGAGGGCACCATATATTTT. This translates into CASNQGQEGTIYF. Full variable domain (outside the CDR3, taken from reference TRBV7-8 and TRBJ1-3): GAGVSQSPRYKVAKRGQDVALRCDPISGHVSLFWYQQALGQGPEFLTYFQNEAQLDKSGLPSDRFFAERPEGSVSTLKIQRTQQEDSAVYLCASNQGQEGTIYFGEGSWLTVV.